One and the same sample provided the 21 T cell receptor delta chains below, sequenced in a study of γδ T cells in repeated Plasmodium falciparum infection. TCRdb called clones from the multiplex PCR reads again using CATT. The sample gives roughly 48,000 delta-chain clones, roughly 1.6% of which show up once; about 8.6% is in the top ten. Bulk repertoires came from Vgamma9/Vdelta2+ or Vdelta2-negative gammadelta T cells flow-sorted from PBMC. Sequenced input: gamma-delta T cells from blood. The source is a pool of human donors (malaria-infected and uninfected, not separated).

This clone was detected a few times. TCRdb records a much larger clone's protein for this DNA, with a difference at residue 4 that likely arises from a read error; the protein given is the translation of the DNA. The chain combines TRDV1 with TRDJ1, with TRDD3 matching 12 bases. Germline loops: CDR1 TSWWSYY, CDR2 QGS. The CDR3 is 24 amino acids. CDR3 bases: TGTGCTCTTGAGGAACCCACCTTTTTCTGTCCTAACTGGGGGATACCCTGCTACACCGATAAACTCATCTTT. The encoded protein is CALEEPTFFCPNWGIPCYTDKLIF.

Note on this clone: This probably arose from a read error, given a far larger clone one base away. The V gene is listed as TRDV1; no J gene was called; TRDD3 is the table's D call and was not checked against the DNA. This CDR3 contains 21 residues. CDR1 and CDR2 (germline): TSWWSYY, QGS. The CDR3 spells CALGELEEVPMPYWYTDKLIF. The DNA for the CDR3 is TGTGCTCTTGGGGAACTAGAGGAAGTGCCCATGCCCTACTGGTACACCGATAAGCTCATCTTT.

This clone showed up just a few times. TCRdb lists the protein of a much larger clone for this DNA, which differs at residue 11, so this is likely a read error; the protein given here is translated from the DNA itself. V gene TRDV1 combines with J gene TRDJ2; D is ambiguous. The J gene was not available in TCRdb and was assigned here by matching the DNA to germline segments. The CDR3 is made up of 14 amino acids. The V gene's germline CDR1 is TSWWSYY and CDR2 QGS. CDR3 sequence reads: CALGGSGSIARLFF. CDR3 nucleotides: TGTGCTCTTGGGGGCTCCGGATCGATAGCACGACTCTTCTTT.

Details on this clone: A far larger clone lies a single base away; this is likely a read error. Additional DNA sequences in this sample encode the identical CDR3. The rearrangement uses TRDV1 and TRDJ1; 9 bases align to TRDD3. The J gene is absent in TCRdb and was assigned here via DNA matching to germline. This CDR3 is built from 21 residues. Germline-derived CDR1 and CDR2 are TSWWSYY and QGS. The CDR3, as DNA: TGTGCTCTAGGGGAACTGGGAGTCCCGGTACTGGGGGACCTCTCTACCGATAAACTCATCTTT. Protein sequence: CALGELGVPVLGDLSTDKLIF.

This clone was observed a handful of times. TCRdb's protein, taken from a much larger clone, differs from this DNA's translation at residue 19, likely owing to a read error; the protein displayed comes from the DNA. The rearrangement links TRDV1 to TRDJ1; TRDD2 might be the D (5 bases). The CDR3 totals 20 residues. The germline V gene has CDR1 TSWWSYY and CDR2 QGS. CDR3 sequence reads: CALGEPYLVPNRAYTDKLTF. As DNA, the CDR3 is TGTGCTCTTGGGGAACCCTACCTCGTCCCAAACAGGGCGTACACCGATAAACTCACCTTT.

About this clone: This is likely an artifact of a read error, given a far larger clone one base away. The same CDR3 also results from other DNA sequences found in this sample. The J gene is TRDJ1, the V gene TRDV1; 12 nucleotides agree with TRDD3. Assignment of the J gene here rests on matching the DNA to germline, because TCRdb gives none. V lost 1 base to trimming and J lost 1 base; unmatched junction nucleotides: 37. The length of the CDR3 is 28 residues. CDR1 is TSWWSYY, CDR2 QGS, per germline. The CDR3 region has the DNA TGTGCTCTTGGGGAACGGGGCGAGTTTGCCTTTCCCCCTTCTCGTACTGTCTGGGGGATACGGGGCACCGATAAACTCATCTTT. Its protein is CALGERGEFAFPPSRTVWGIRGTDKLIF.

The table lists this clone with a few counts. The protein recorded in TCRdb matches a much larger clone and deviates from this DNA's translation at residue 9, suggesting a read error; the protein here is obtained by translating the DNA. The chain carries TRDV2 and TRDJ1; TRDD3 matches 9 bases. The CDR3 is made up of 14 amino acids. Unmatched junction bases numbered 8, after V lost 3 bases and J lost 7 bases. Germline V CDR1 and CDR2: GEAIGNYY, EKD. For the CDR3, the DNA is TGTGCCTGTGACCCCGTACTGGGGGAGACTAAACTCATCTTT. Translation: CACDPVLGETKLIF.

This chain connects TRDV2 to TRDJ2; 9 bases agree with TRDD3. TCRdb offers no J gene call, so here the DNA was matched to germline to obtain one. Germline CDR1 GEAIGNYY, CDR2 EKD. With V trimmed by 5 bases and J by 3 bases, 15 bases remained unmatched. The CDR3 length is 18 residues. CDR3 region: CACVMLSGGSMMTAQLFF. The CDR3 region has the DNA TGTGCCTGTGTCATGCTCTCTGGGGGATCCATGATGACAGCACAACTCTTCTTT.

This clone was seen ten or more times. For this DNA, TCRdb reports the protein of a much larger clone, which diverges at residue 16, most likely from a read error; the protein presented here is translated directly from the DNA. The CDR3 is CALGELANLPTSTVGADKLIF. The DNA for the CDR3 is TGTGCTCTTGGGGAACTAGCCAACCTTCCTACGTCAACGGTTGGAGCCGATAAACTCATCTTT. The chain employs TRDV1 and TRDJ1, with 9 bases aligning to TRDD2. V trimming: 0 bases; J trimming: 3 bases; junction bases outside the gene matches: 20. The CDR3 sequence is 21 residues long. Germline V CDR1 and CDR2: TSWWSYY, QGS.

This clone was observed a handful of times. This DNA's translation differs at residue 13 from TCRdb's protein, which comes from a much larger clone; a read error is likely, and the protein shown is translated from the DNA. The V gene is given as TRDV1, and no J gene call is available; the D call in the table, TRDD3, was not verified against the DNA. CDR1 is TSWWSYY, CDR2 QGS, per germline. The CDR3 extends over 14 amino acids. The CDR3 nucleotides read TGTGCTCTTGGGGAACACCTGGGGGATTCGGTGCTCACCTTT. As protein: CALGEHLGDSVLTF.

This clone was counted ten times or more. This chain links TRDV1 with TRDJ1, with TRDD3 matching 13 bases. The J gene, missing from TCRdb, was assigned here through DNA to germline matching. The J segment lost 2 bases and the V segment lost 1 base, leaving 16 bases of the junction unmatched. The CDR3 covers 21 residues. Germline assignment: CDR1 TSWWSYY and CDR2 QGS. CDR3 DNA: TGTGCTCTTGGGGAACCCCCCAACTATTACTGGGGGATACGCAGGACCGATAAACTCATCTTT. It is translated as CALGEPPNYYWGIRRTDKLIF.

The sample holds a few counts of this clone. The protein held in TCRdb is that of a much larger clone and does not match this DNA's translation at residue 14, likely because of a read error; the protein shown is translated from the DNA. The chain uses TRDV1 and TRDJ1; tentative D call: TRDD2 (5 bases). As TCRdb names no J gene, one was assigned here on the basis of a DNA match to germline. Germline V gene sequence: CDR1 TSWWSYY, CDR2 QGS. This CDR3 contains 17 residues. The germline V and J ends were trimmed by 0 bases and 10 bases, with 24 bases remaining between them. CDR3 sequence: CALGELLRSELSSRLIF. The CDR3 DNA follows: TGTGCTCTTGGGGAACTCCTACGGTCGGAACTGTCTAGCAGACTCATCTTT.

This clone showed up just a few times. A far larger clone differs by one base, so this is likely a read error. Other DNA sequences from this sample encode an identical CDR3 as well. The chain couples TRDV1 to TRDJ1, with D unclear. The V end lost 1 base, the J end lost 0 bases, and 21 bases lay between the germline ends. The CDR3 runs 19 residues. Germline V lookup: CDR1 TSWWSYY, CDR2 QGS. Written as DNA, the CDR3 is TGTGCTCTTGGGGAACCATCCCGCCCGTATTCATGGTACACCGATAAACTCATCTTT. Protein product: CALGEPSRPYSWYTDKLIF.

In this sample, this clone turned up a few times. The translation of this DNA and the TCRdb protein of a much larger clone differ at residue 8, probably owing to a read error; the protein shown here is translated from the DNA. This chain uses TRDV1 with TRDJ1; 8 bases align to TRDD3. TCRdb offers no J gene call, so here the DNA was matched to germline to obtain one. The CDR3 is made up of 25 amino acids. The germline V gene has CDR1 TSWWSYY and CDR2 QGS. With 0 bases clipped from V and 0 bases from J, the junction kept 30 bases outside the gene matches. The CDR3 nucleotides are TGTGCTCTTGGGGAACTAGTGGAACGCCTCACGAGTACTGGGGGTCTTATCGCTTACACCGATAAACTCATCTTT. Translation gives CALGELVERLTSTGGLIAYTDKLIF.

This clone appeared many times. Other DNA sequences in the same sample also yield this CDR3. The rearrangement links TRDV1 to TRDJ3, with TRDD3 identical over 10 bases. The V segment lost 3 bases and the J segment 0 bases; nucleotides outside the gene matches: 29. Per the germline V gene, CDR1 is TSWWSYY and CDR2 is QGS. The CDR3 contains 27 residues. Here the CDR3 reads CALGDRSPRGGGYRDLCYSWDTRQMFF. CDR3 DNA: TGTGCTCTTGGGGACCGTTCCCCCCGTGGTGGGGGATACCGAGACCTCTGCTACTCCTGGGACACCCGACAGATGTTTTTC.

This clone was seen a handful of times. Given a much more abundant clone one base away, this may be a read error. The V gene is TRDV1, the J gene TRDJ1; 11 positions match TRDD3. In the absence of a J gene in TCRdb, the DNA was matched to germline to assign it here. Germline assignment: CDR1 TSWWSYY and CDR2 QGS. The CDR3 spans 18 residues. V dropped 4 bases and J dropped 0; count of bases not matched to a gene: 10. CDR3 protein: CALGGTWYWGINTDKLIF. CDR3 bases: TGTGCTCTTGGGGGGACTTGGTACTGGGGGATAAACACCGATAAACTCATCTTT.

On this clone: This probably arose from a read error, given a far larger clone one base away. Other nucleotide sequences in the sample specify the same CDR3. V is TRDV3 and J is TRDJ1; 12 bases agree with TRDD3. TCRdb records no J gene; here it was assigned by comparing the DNA to germline. CDR1 TVYSNPD and CDR2 GDNSRS come from the germline V gene (reference sequence). The CDR3 consists of 16 residues. The CDR3 loop reads CAFGYRSGGYVDKLIF. CDR3 nucleotide sequence: TGCGCCTTTGGTTACCGGTCTGGGGGATACGTCGATAAACTCATCTTT.

There are a few counts of this clone. The protein recorded in TCRdb matches a much larger clone and deviates from this DNA's translation at residue 12, suggesting a read error; the protein here is obtained by translating the DNA. The rearrangement uses TRDV1 and TRDJ1, with 8 bases fitting TRDD3. Per the germline V gene, CDR1 is TSWWSYY and CDR2 is QGS. This CDR3 is built from 18 residues. Trimming took 4 bases from V and 1 from J; bases not matched to a gene: 14. The CDR3 here is CALGALPLLGVTTDKLIF. The DNA for the CDR3 is TGTGCTCTTGGGGCTCTTCCTTTACTGGGGGTCACCACCGATAAACTCATCTTT.

This clone was picked up a small number of times. A much larger clone lies one base from this, so it may be a read error. This sample also contains other DNA sequences that code for the same CDR3. The CDR3 nucleotides read TGTGCTTTTGGGGAGCCTATGCTCCCCCTGGAGGTCGACGCCGATAAACTCATCTTT. Its protein is CAFGEPMLPLEVDADKLIF. This chain links TRDV1 with TRDJ1; perhaps TRDD3 as D (5 bases). Germline V gene data show CDR1 as TSWWSYY and CDR2 as QGS. The CDR3 consists of 19 residues.

Comments on this clone: The protein TCRdb gives is from a much larger clone and does not agree with this DNA's translation at residue 16, likely a read error; the protein shown here comes from the DNA. No call exists for the J gene, whereas the V gene is TRDV1; TRDD3 is the table's D call, not checked against the DNA. The length of the CDR3 is 18 residues. Germline loops: CDR1 TSWWSYY, CDR2 QGS. CDR3 in amino acids: CALGELSGDTPYTDKPIF. In nucleotides, the CDR3 is TGTGCTCTTGGGGAACTCTCGGGGGATACGCCCTACACCGATAAACCCATCTTT.

Concerning this clone itself: The mismatch at residue 14 between this DNA's translation and the TCRdb protein of a much larger clone likely reflects a read error; the protein shown is translated from the DNA. The V gene is TRDV1, the J gene TRDJ1; D might be TRDD3 (5 bases). The J gene is absent in TCRdb and was assigned here via DNA matching to germline. Looked up from germline, CDR1 is TSWWSYY and CDR2 is QGS. The V end lost 2 bases, the J end lost 3 bases, and 25 bases lay between the germline ends. CDR3 length equals 19 residues. The DNA of the CDR3 is TGTGCTCTTGGGGAATTGAGTCTCCTCCCACTAACATACGCCGATAAACTCATCTTT. Translated, it gives CALGELSLLPLTYADKLIF.